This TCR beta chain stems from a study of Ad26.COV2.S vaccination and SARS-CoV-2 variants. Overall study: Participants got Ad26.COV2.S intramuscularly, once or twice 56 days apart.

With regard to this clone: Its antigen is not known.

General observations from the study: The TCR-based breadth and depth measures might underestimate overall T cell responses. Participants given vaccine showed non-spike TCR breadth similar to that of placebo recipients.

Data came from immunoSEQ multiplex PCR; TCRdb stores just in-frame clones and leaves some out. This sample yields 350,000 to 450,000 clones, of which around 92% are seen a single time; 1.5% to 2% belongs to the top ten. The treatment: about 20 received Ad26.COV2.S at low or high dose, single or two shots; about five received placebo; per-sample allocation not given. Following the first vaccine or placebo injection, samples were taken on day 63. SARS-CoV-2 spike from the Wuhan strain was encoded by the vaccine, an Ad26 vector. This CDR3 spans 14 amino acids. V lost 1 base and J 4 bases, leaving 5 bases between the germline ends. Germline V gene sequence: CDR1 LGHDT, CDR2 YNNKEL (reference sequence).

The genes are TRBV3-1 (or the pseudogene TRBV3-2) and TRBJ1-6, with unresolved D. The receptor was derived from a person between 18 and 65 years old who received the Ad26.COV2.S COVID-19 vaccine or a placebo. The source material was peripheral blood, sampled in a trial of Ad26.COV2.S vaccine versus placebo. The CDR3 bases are TGTGCCAGCAGCCAAGGGCAGTATAATTCACCCCTCCACTTT. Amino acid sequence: CASSQGQYNSPLHF.